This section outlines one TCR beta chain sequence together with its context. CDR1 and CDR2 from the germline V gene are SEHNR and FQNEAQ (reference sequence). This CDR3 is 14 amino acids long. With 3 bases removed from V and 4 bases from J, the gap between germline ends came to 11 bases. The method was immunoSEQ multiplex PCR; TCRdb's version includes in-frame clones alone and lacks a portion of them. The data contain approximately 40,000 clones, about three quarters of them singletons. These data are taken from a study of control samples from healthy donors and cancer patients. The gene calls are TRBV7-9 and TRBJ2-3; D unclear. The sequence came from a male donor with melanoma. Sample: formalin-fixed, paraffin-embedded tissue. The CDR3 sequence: CASSFDSRADTQYF. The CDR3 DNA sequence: TGTGCCAGCAGCTTCGACTCCAGAGCAGATACGCAGTATTTT.